Sequencing of this T cell receptor beta chain was carried out in a study of cytomegalovirus exposure and HLA in healthy donors. V lost 3 bases and J 3 bases, leaving 9 bases between the germline ends. The CDR3 has 14 residues. Germline V lookup: CDR1 SEHNR, CDR2 FQNEAQ (reference sequence). 13 Jbeta primers and 60 Vbeta primers were used for the PCR. Clones were read by immunoSEQ multiplex PCR, and TCRdb kept only the in-frame ones, dropping some. The table lists roughly 150,000 clones, roughly 80% of them singletons. The sequenced sample consisted of PBMCs. The chain combines TRBV7-9 with TRBJ1-5, with D tentatively TRBD1 (6 bases). This TCR was sampled from a male donor in good health and CMV-seropositive. The CDR3: CASSFGDNNQPQHF. The CDR3 region has the DNA TGTGCCAGCAGCTTCGGGGACAACAATCAGCCCCAGCATTTT.